The entry below describes one TCR beta chain. Profiling relied on immunoSEQ multiplex PCR, and the TCRdb table lists in-frame clones only, not all of them. The sample includes some 2,000 clones, 82% of them seen just once. This sample was taken from a study of immune evolution from preneoplasia to lung adenocarcinoma. CDR3 size: 13 residues. Trimming shortened V by 1 base and J by 12 bases, and 15 bases separated the two germline ends. Germline CDR1 reads SGHAT; CDR2 reads FQNNGV. The rearrangement links TRBV11-2 to TRBJ1-1, with D possibly matching TRBD1 (6 bases). The sequenced sample was FFPE adjacent normal lung tissue. This receptor was obtained from a person between 65 and 79 years old with lung adenocarcinoma. CDR3 nucleotide sequence: TGTGCCAGCAGCTTAGGGCTGGGGGGCTTAACTTTCTTT. Amino acids: CASSLGLGGLTFF.